This passage covers 29 T cell receptor beta chains from one sample sequenced in a study of blood T cells in healthy people across ages. Through a sample-barcoded 5' primer and a J-beta primer mix, a second PCR was run for roughly 6 to 12 cycles. TCRdb re-derived calls from the 5' RACE reads in MiXCR, one entry per CDR3 protein. Among 550,000 to 700,000 distinct CDR3 sequences, 25% to 30% were seen once, and the ten largest hold approximately 17%. Sequencing was carried out using blood. Receptors were obtained from a woman aged 70-85 years in good health.

This sequence joins TRBV6-2 or TRBV6-3 and TRBJ1-1, with 7 bases lining up with TRBD1. This CDR3 comprises 14 residues. The ends lost 5 bases at V and 1 base at J; junction bases unmatched: 4. CDR1 and CDR2 from the germline V gene are MNHEY and SVGEGT. CDR3 sequence: CASSVGGRNTEAFF. The CDR3, as DNA: TGTGCCAGCAGTGTAGGGGGCAGGAACACTGAAGCTTTCTTT.

V usage is TRBV12-3 or TRBV12-4 and J usage is TRBJ2-2; tentative D call: TRBD2 (6 bases). V lost 4 bases and J lost 4, with 10 bases in between. This CDR3 is 14 amino acids long. The CDR3 reads CASSSRLVTGELFF. The CDR3 coding sequence is TGTGCCAGCAGTTCCCGACTAGTCACCGGGGAGCTGTTTTTT.

This clonotype was counted a few times. V gene TRBV20-1 combines with J gene TRBJ2-3; 7 nucleotides line up with TRBD1. After removal of 1 base from V and 4 bases from J, the junction contained 2 bases not matched to a gene. Germline CDR1 reads DFQATT; CDR2 reads SNEGSKA (reference sequence). This CDR3 is 13 amino acids long. Here the CDR3 DNA reads TGCAGTGCTAGAGTCCAGGGGGCAGATACGCAGTATTTT. It yields the protein CSARVQGADTQYF.

This chain uses TRBV18 with TRBJ1-2; D ambiguous. The CDR3 length is 18 residues. Germline V lookup: CDR1 KGHSH, CDR2 LQKENI. V was clipped by 2 bases and J by 0 bases, with 19 bases between them. In DNA form, the CDR3 reads TGTGCCAGCTCACCAATCAGCCCGGCTGGGAGTACTAACTATGGCTACACCTTC. It encodes CASSPISPAGSTNYGYTF.

This clonotype was found a few times. The chain has TRBV7-9 and TRBJ1-6; the D gene is possibly TRBD1 (5 bases). Germline assignment: CDR1 SEHNR and CDR2 FQNEAQ (reference sequence). The V end was cut by 7 bases, the J end by 0 bases, with 13 bases between. This CDR3 region has 16 residues. DNA for the CDR3: TGTGCCAGCATCAACGGGGGGAGCTCCTATAATTCACCCCTCCACTTT. Its translation is CASINGGSSYNSPLHF.

The sample holds many counts of this clonotype. This sequence joins TRBV4-1 and TRBJ1-5; D not resolved. This CDR3 has 13 residues. Per germline, CDR1 MGHRA and CDR2 YSYEKL. Trimming cost V 1 base and J 6 bases, with 7 bases left between them. CDR3 bases: TGCGCCAGCAGCCAAGTTTTCGGTCAGCCCCAGCATTTT. The encoded protein is CASSQVFGQPQHF.

The chain uses TRBV24-1 and TRBJ1-4; D is undetermined. CDR1 is KGHDR, CDR2 SFDVKD, per germline. V lost 3 bases to trimming and J lost 3 bases, with 10 bases between them. This CDR3 spans 15 amino acids. Here the CDR3 DNA reads TGTGCCACCAGTGATGGTAGCACCTCTAATGAAAAACTGTTTTTT. It yields the protein CATSDGSTSNEKLFF.

The chain is built from TRBV6-5 and TRBJ2-1, with D perhaps matching TRBD1 (6 bases). The CDR3 totals 16 residues. CDR1 is MNHEY, CDR2 SVGAGI, per germline. Trimming removed 4 bases from V and 2 bases from J, with 15 bases in between. CDR3 residues: CASSSLNRDTYNEQFF. The CDR3 region has the DNA TGTGCCAGCAGTTCTTTAAACAGGGATACCTACAATGAGCAGTTCTTC.

This clonotype was observed a handful of times. The chain links TRBV7-2 to TRBJ2-7, with D tentatively TRBD2 (5 bases). V gave up 5 bases and J gave up 2 bases, with 13 bases separating them. The length of the CDR3 is 14 residues. Germline loops: CDR1 SGHTA, CDR2 FQGNSA. The CDR3 DNA is TGTGCCAGCAGCGTATTAGCGCAGGCCTACGAGCAGTACTTC. Its protein is CASSVLAQAYEQYF.

This chain links TRBV9 with TRBJ2-7; unclear D gene. This CDR3 is 15 amino acids long. CDR1 is SGDLS and CDR2 is YYNGEE in the germline V gene. Trimming took 0 bases from V and 7 from J, leaving 17 bases between them. For the CDR3, the DNA is TGTGCCAGCAGCGTAGGGGCCGCACCCCTTGAGGAGCAGTACTTC. Translation gives CASSVGAAPLEEQYF.

This clonotype was counted only a few times. The rearrangement uses TRBV7-8 and TRBJ1-5; D remains ambiguous. The ends were cut back, 3 bases at V and 1 base at J, with 7 bases in the middle. The CDR3 is made up of 14 amino acids. Germline V CDR1 and CDR2: SGHVS, FQNEAQ. The CDR3 protein is CASSLGPSNQPQHF. CDR3 coding DNA: TGTGCCAGCAGCTTGGGCCCAAGCAATCAGCCCCAGCATTTT.

This clonotype has just a few counts. The chain joins TRBV4-1 to TRBJ2-1; 7 bases align to TRBD2. The V gene's germline CDR1 is MGHRA and CDR2 YSYEKL. The CDR3 extends over 14 amino acids. Losses at the gene ends were 8 bases for V and 7 bases for J; bases not matched to a gene: 11. The CDR3 reads CASQPGLVYNEQFF. The CDR3 DNA reads as TGCGCCAGCCAGCCCGGACTAGTATATAATGAGCAGTTCTTC.

This clonotype was seen many times. The DNA for the CDR3 is TGCGCCAGCAGCCAAGATGGGACAGGGCAAGAGACCCAGTACTTC. Its translation is CASSQDGTGQETQYF. This chain links TRBV4-3 with TRBJ2-5, with 9 bases matching TRBD1. Trimming removed 0 bases from V and 2 bases from J; junction bases left unmatched: 1. This CDR3 is built from 15 residues. CDR1 and CDR2 (germline): LGHNA, YSLEER.

V gene TRBV20-1 combines with J gene TRBJ2-6, with 9 nucleotides matching TRBD1. This CDR3 spans 15 amino acids. V dropped 5 bases and J dropped 4; count of bases not matched to a gene: 6. Germline values: CDR1 DFQATT, CDR2 SNEGSKA (reference sequence). CDR3 protein: CSALTGGTGANVLTF. The CDR3 nucleotides are TGCAGTGCTCTTACAGGGGGCACCGGGGCCAACGTCCTGACTTTC.

This clonotype was found a few times. V gene TRBV4-1 combines with J gene TRBJ2-1; unclear D gene. The closer fit of TRBJ2-5 to the DNA end suggests the J call may be wrong. Germline CDR1 reads MGHRA; CDR2 reads YSYEKL. This CDR3 spans 15 amino acids. CDR3 in amino acids: CASSQELRPGETQYF. The CDR3 DNA is TGCGCCAGCAGCCAAGAATTGCGTCCCGGAGAGACCCAGTACTTC.

This clonotype has just a few counts. The V call is TRBV6-2 or TRBV6-3, the J call TRBJ1-1, with D unclear. Trimming pared 6 bases from V and 7 bases from J, leaving 15 bases between. Per the germline V gene, CDR1 is MNHEY and CDR2 is SVGEGT. The CDR3 runs to 13 residues. DNA for the CDR3: TGTGCCAGCAGCCTCAGAGGGTACGGTGAAGCTTTCTTT. Encoded protein: CASSLRGYGEAFF.

This clonotype was seen repeatedly, ten times or more. V and J are TRBV20-1 and TRBJ2-5; 7 bases fit TRBD2. The J call may be faulty, since TRBJ2-1 better matches the DNA end. The CDR3 has 16 residues. Germline CDR1 reads DFQATT; CDR2 reads SNEGSKA (reference sequence). CDR3 sequence reads: CSAIRYRAGLYNEQFF. CDR3 in DNA: TGCAGTGCTATCCGATATCGAGCGGGGCTTTACAATGAGCAGTTCTTC.

The chain links TRBV6-1 to TRBJ2-1; D might be TRBD2 (6 bases). The CDR3 sequence is 19 residues long. The ends were cut back, 8 bases at V and 3 bases at J, with 29 bases in the middle. From germline, CDR1 is MNHNS and CDR2 SASEGT. The chain's CDR3 is CASAKVNDVTGGFYNEQFF. The CDR3 nucleotides read TGTGCCAGCGCGAAAGTAAACGATGTCACAGGAGGGTTCTACAATGAGCAGTTCTTC.

The V call is TRBV7-2, the J call TRBJ2-4; the D gene could be TRBD1 or TRBD2 (5 bases each). The germline V gene has CDR1 SGHTA and CDR2 FQGNSA. CDR3 length equals 15 residues. Trimming took 2 bases from V and 5 from J, leaving 13 bases between them. The CDR3, as DNA: TGTGCCAGCAGCTTATCTCTGGGACGTCAAAACATTCAGTACTTC. Protein sequence: CASSLSLGRQNIQYF.

This clonotype was counted ten times or more. V usage is TRBV5-1 and J usage is TRBJ2-5; D ambiguous. The V gene's germline CDR1 is SGHRS and CDR2 YFSETQ. Between the trimmed V and J ends, which lost 0 bases and 1 base, there was a span of 7 bases. CDR3 size: 14 residues. CDR3 sequence reads: CASSLAGSQETQYF. CDR3 DNA: TGCGCCAGCAGCTTGGCGGGTAGCCAAGAGACCCAGTACTTC.

About this clonotype: A much larger clone sits a single nucleotide away, making a read error possible. The chain uses TRBV5-1 and TRBJ2-5; the D is unclear. Germline V CDR1 and CDR2: SGHRS, YFSETQ. V was pared by 0 bases and J by 1 base, with 7 bases between. The CDR3 extends over 14 amino acids. DNA for the CDR3: TGCGCCAGCAGCTTGGTACAGCTCCAAGAGACCCAGTACTTC. This translates into CASSLVQLQETQYF.

The sample holds a few counts of this clonotype. The genes are TRBV20-1 and TRBJ1-2; TRBD1 is a possible D gene (6 bases). The CDR3 covers 13 residues. With 6 bases removed from V and 4 bases from J, the gap between germline ends came to 15 bases. Germline values: CDR1 DFQATT, CDR2 SNEGSKA (reference sequence). CDR3 DNA: TGCAGTGCCCAGAGGGACAACTTCTATGGCTACACCTTC. It specifies CSAQRDNFYGYTF.

This rearrangement joins TRBV7-2 to TRBJ2-5; no clear D. The CDR3 contains 14 residues. From germline, CDR1 is SGHTA and CDR2 FQGNSA. The V gene lost 0 bases and the J gene lost 7 bases, with 12 bases spanning the gap. In DNA, the CDR3 is TGTGCCAGCAGCTTAGCGCCGGGTCAGTCGACCCAGTACTTC. Protein: CASSLAPGQSTQYF. The full variable domain, its missing parts supplied by reference TRBV7-2 and TRBJ2-5, is GAGVSQSPSNKVTEKGKDVELRCDPISGHTALYWYRQSLGQGLEFLIYFQGNSAPDKSGLPSDRFSAERTGGSVSTLTIQRTQQEDSAVYLCASSLAPGQSTQYFGPGTRLLVL.

The rearrangement joins TRBV18 to TRBJ1-2; D is uncertain. V was pared by 6 bases and J by 0 bases, with 11 bases between. Germline assignment: CDR1 KGHSH and CDR2 LQKENI. The CDR3 covers 14 residues. CDR3 sequence: CASSPDTTNYGYTF. CDR3 DNA: TGTGCCAGCTCTCCCGACACGACTAACTATGGCTACACCTTC.

J is TRBJ2-2 and V is TRBV11-2; D is uncertain. Deletions cut 3 bases from V and 6 bases from J, with 5 bases between. Germline V lookup: CDR1 SGHAT, CDR2 FQNNGV. CDR3 length equals 12 residues. CDR3 DNA: TGTGCCAGCAGCTTTGGGTCCGGGGAGCTGTTTTTT. Translation gives CASSFGSGELFF.

The chain has TRBV5-1 and TRBJ2-1; 10 nucleotides line up with TRBD2. After removal of 1 base from V and 0 bases from J, the junction contained 7 bases not matched to a gene. Germline V gives CDR1 SGHRS, CDR2 YFSETQ. The CDR3 consists of 18 residues. CDR3 in DNA: TGCGCCAGCAGCTTGTTTAGCGGGGGGCTACGCTCCTACAATGAGCAGTTCTTC. It translates to CASSLFSGGLRSYNEQFF.

This chain joins TRBV6-6 and TRBJ2-7, with 10 bases fitting TRBD2. J was trimmed by 3 bases and V by 2 bases; bases with no gene match: 4. Germline CDR1 reads MNHNY; CDR2 reads SVGAGI (reference sequence). There are 15 residues in the CDR3. CDR3 residues: CASSYRLAGGYEQYF. CDR3 sequence (DNA): TGTGCCAGCAGTTACCGGTTAGCGGGAGGCTACGAGCAGTACTTC.

This clonotype occurred many times. This sequence joins TRBV7-2 and TRBJ1-2; 7 positions match TRBD1. The junction had 3 bases not matched to a gene; V was cut back by 1 base and J by 4 bases. Germline assignment: CDR1 SGHTA and CDR2 FQGNSA. The CDR3 extends over 14 amino acids. The CDR3 DNA reads as TGTGCCAGCAGCTTAGATGGACAGGCCTATGGCTACACCTTC. This sequence encodes CASSLDGQAYGYTF.

There are a few counts of this clonotype. The chain recombines TRBV7-3 with TRBJ2-1, with 10 bases identical to TRBD2. The CDR3 contains 16 residues. Per germline, CDR1 SGHTA and CDR2 FQGTGA. Trimming took 1 base from V and 4 from J; bases not matched to a gene: 4. CDR3 coding DNA: TGTGCCAGCAGCTTAATAGGTAGCGGGGGGTACAATGAGCAGTTCTTC. This translates into CASSLIGSGGYNEQFF.